This is a list of T cell receptor beta chains from one sample in a study of cytotoxic CD8 clonotypes in ibrutinib-treated CLL. TCRdb's copy holds only in-frame clones and misses some; the assay was immunoSEQ multiplex PCR. The table has roughly 45,000 clones, 65% seen once. Here the sequenced sample was PBMCs, taken after 24 months of ibrutinib treatment. These receptors were obtained from a human donor with chronic lymphocytic leukemia. CDR3s include the opening cysteine and the closing phenylalanine or tryptophan. Each record gives: CDR3 protein, CDR3 DNA, D gene, clone size, J gene, V gene. The D gene is left open where the match is weak. Rows give clone size only sometimes, using once, few, many, or a class for an expanded clone.

CSAVGQGEYGYTF | TGCAGCGCCGTGGGACAGGGGGAGTATGGCTACACCTTC | TRBD1 | - | TRBJ1-2 | TRBV29-1
CASSRGWAGTEAFF | TGTGCCAGCAGCCGAGGATGGGCGGGCACTGAAGCTTTCTTT | - | few | TRBJ1-1 | TRBV14
CASSLGYRGRNEKLFF | TGCGCCAGCAGCTTGGGGTACAGGGGAAGGAATGAAAAACTGTTTTTT | TRBD1 | few | TRBJ1-4 | TRBV5-1
CASSLGPFGEQYF | TGTGCCAGCAGCCTGGGGCCGTTCGGGGAGCAGTACTTC | - | few | TRBJ2-7 | TRBV7-3
CASSALAGPQETQYF | TGTGCCAGCAGCGCCCTAGCGGGCCCCCAAGAGACCCAGTACTTC | TRBD2 | - | TRBJ2-5 | TRBV7-9
CSAKGYYEQYF | TGCAGTGCTAAGGGGTACTACGAGCAGTACTTC | - | - | TRBJ2-7 | TRBV20-1
CASSFFGGQRGNTIYF | TGTGCCAGCAGCTTTTTCGGGGGACAGCGGGGAAACACCATATATTTT | TRBD1 | - | TRBJ1-3 | TRBV7-6
CASSQALRSLYNSPLHF | TGCGCCAGCAGCCAAGCCCTCCGGAGCCTTTATAATTCACCCCTCCACTTT | - | few | TRBJ1-6 | TRBV4-1
CSVEHGYEQYF | TGCAGCGTTGAACACGGTTACGAGCAGTACTTC | - | - | TRBJ2-7 | TRBV29-1
CSVTARANYGYTF | TGCAGCGTTACTGCCAGAGCTAACTATGGCTACACCTTC | - | - | TRBJ1-2 | TRBV29-1
CASRTTLGGETQYF | TGCGCCAGCAGGACCACTCTTGGGGGGGAGACCCAGTACTTC | - | few | TRBJ2-5 | TRBV5-1
CAVGVQGWNQPQHF | TGTGCCGTAGGCGTACAGGGGTGGAATCAGCCCCAGCATTTT | TRBD1 | once | TRBJ1-5 | TRBV28
CASSLLAGGQETQYF | TGTGCCAGCAGCCTACTAGCGGGGGGACAAGAGACCCAGTACTTC | TRBD2 | - | TRBJ2-5 | TRBV5-6
CASGLSGRDTQYF | TGTGCTAGTGGTTTGTCCGGGCGGGATACGCAGTATTTT | - | - | TRBJ2-3 | TRBV12-5
CASSYGDRGGKLFF | TGTGCCAGCAGTTACGGCGACAGGGGGGGAAAACTGTTTTTT | TRBD1 | - | TRBJ1-4 | TRBV6-5
CASSQGASTSTIYF | TGTGCCAGCAGCCAAGGAGCCAGTACAAGCACCATATATTTT | - | - | TRBJ1-3 | TRBV4-2